The source of this T cell receptor (beta chain) is a study of early T cells in non-severe SARS-CoV-2 infection (dated by TCRdb to the early 2020s). Describing the broader study: Because TCR sequencing was done on bulk RNA from unsorted whole blood, the alpha and beta chains could not be paired.

Study-level results and caveats: Matching against VDJdb was skewed toward anti-spike CD8 responses, likely underestimated virus-specific expansions, and missed private and CD4 specificities.

On this clonotype: This clone's antigen is unknown. The input lacks base qualities; no much larger clone sits a single base away.

The study was a case-control design nested within a healthcare worker cohort in London, UK, with weekly nasopharyngeal swab PCR tests and blood sampling. Healthcare workers were recruited during the week of the UK lockdown, between 23 and 31 March 2020, and followed weekly for up to roughly 15 weeks. For CDR1 and CDR2, the germline V gene lists ENHRY and SYGVKD. Including the terminal cysteine and phenylalanine, the CDR3 comprises 16 residues. Only CDR3 DNA is held: 48 bases, read in frame from base 1. Trimming takes 8 bases off V and 3 bases off J; junction bases not matched to a gene: 13. Library creation used 5' RACE. Sequencing took place on a NextSeq 500. To correct for sequencing error and PCR bias, the TCR library protocol tagged individual cDNA molecules with unique molecular identifiers. Sequencing covered both TCR alpha and beta chains, and within each sample the abundances of alpha and beta sequences were tightly co-correlated. Under the source paper's analysis protocol: Decombinator V4 was used to annotate TCR sequences for V gene, J gene and CDR3. Expanded TCRs were defined as changing significantly between any two time points under a Poisson model with p below 0.0001. TCR abundances were normalised to the total number of TCRs sequenced in each sample and reported as counts per million. TRAV1-2 paired with TRAJ12, TRAJ20 or TRAJ33 defined MAIT TCRs, while TRAV10 paired with TRAJ18 defined iNKT TCRs. A search of VDJdb, accessed on 1 November 2021, was run for TCRs annotated to CMV, EBV and SARS-CoV-2, with TCRs annotated for multiple antigens excluded. TCRdb redid the processing of the public reads, applying fastp at Q25 and MiXCR, and retained in-frame beta chains. Every distinct CDR3 protein forms one entry, paired with its most common genes and DNA. What appears here as the V and J calls and clone size reflects TCRdb's work, not the paper's. Across this sample there are roughly 90,000 distinct CDR3 sequences, with around 15% seen only once. The ten top clones hold roughly 6% of the sample.

The sample taken for sequencing was whole blood. The TCR sequence derives from an adult who was a healthcare worker with PCR-confirmed SARS-CoV-2 infection or an uninfected control (not recorded which). The chain is assembled from TRBV10-3 and TRBJ2-4; the central 7 bases match TRBD1. The nucleotides read TGTGCCATCGGCGGACAGGCGGATCGGGACAAAAACATTCAGTACTTC. The translation is CAIGGQADRDKNIQYF.